This T cell receptor (beta chain) was profiled in a study of tumor-infiltrating lymphocytes in primary liver carcinoma. This CDR3 spans 14 amino acids. In germline, CDR1 is SQVTM, CDR2 ANQGSEA. TCR beta cDNA was prepared out of about 510 ng total RNA by means of a constant-region primer. A slightly modified ARM-PCR protocol with three nested multiplex PCR rounds produced these TCR beta libraries. Use of TRBV1-TRBV30 forward primers with a C-beta reverse primer characterized the first two PCR rounds, which lasted around 9 cycles each. A single record per CDR3 protein comes from TCRdb applying MiXCR to the multiplex PCR reads. Here the sample spans about 84,000 distinct CDR3 sequences, 72% being singletons. Concerning this clonotype: A read error may produce the germline difference seen at one junction end.

The roughly 20-31 mg bulk tissue piece was not sorted before simultaneous RNA and DNA extraction. This TCR was recovered from a man aged 35-49 years with primary liver carcinoma and hepatitis B virus infection. The specimen sequenced was liver tumor tissue from sampling region 1. Subset in this sample: tumor region T1, superior pole. The chain has TRBV29-1 and TRBJ2-3; 7 nucleotides match TRBD1. The CDR3 region is CSVVAETGPDTQYF. CDR3 bases: TGCAGCGTTGTGGCCGAGACAGGGCCAGATACGCAATATTTT.